Presented here are 19 T cell receptor beta chains from one specimen sequenced in a study of regulatory dendritic cells for organ transplantation. No antigen has been identified for these receptors. Using immunoSEQ multiplex PCR, the repertoire was profiled, and TCRdb retains in-frame clones only, with some absent. The sample gives around 21,000 clones, over 75% of which show up once; roughly 0.26% is in the top ten. CFSE-labeled sorted T cells met regulatory or mature dendritic cells for about five days. The material sequenced was naive CD4+ T cells from blood cultured with dendritic cells. Subset meaning: CD45RA+ naive T cells. The receptors were gathered from a human donor in good health.

This chain uses TRBV7-8 with TRBJ2-7, with unresolved D. This CDR3 comprises 12 residues. Trimming removed 5 bases from V and 5 bases from J, with 10 bases in between. Germline CDR1 reads SGHVS; CDR2 reads FQNEAQ. The CDR3 nucleotides read TGTGCCAGCAGCCCCGCTCGGAACGAGCAGTACTTC. It yields the protein CASSPARNEQYF.

The V gene is TRBV19, the J gene TRBJ2-2; the match to TRBD1 covers 8 bases. The CDR3 is 16 amino acids. Germline V gene sequence: CDR1 LNHDA, CDR2 SQIVND (reference sequence). V lost 6 bases to trimming and J lost 6 bases; unmatched junction nucleotides: 12. The DNA of the CDR3 is TGTGCCAGTAGAACCCTGGACAGGGTAAACGCCGGGGAGCTGTTTTTT. This gives the protein CASRTLDRVNAGELFF.

The J gene is TRBJ2-7, the V gene TRBV27, with TRBD1 identical over 12 bases. The CDR3 covers 15 residues. J gave up 2 bases and V 5 bases, and 4 bases lay outside the gene matches. The germline gives CDR1 MNHEY, CDR2 SMNVEV (reference sequence). This CDR3 is CASSDGTGGPYEQYF. The CDR3 region has the DNA TGTGCCAGCAGTGACGGGACAGGGGGCCCCTACGAGCAGTACTTC.

The V and J genes are TRBV5-1 and TRBJ2-5; TRBD1 aligns across 7 bases. CDR1 is SGHRS, CDR2 YFSETQ, per germline. V gave up 3 bases and J gave up 3 bases; unmatched junction bases: 5. The CDR3 is 14 amino acids. DNA for the CDR3: TGCGCCAGCAGCTCGTCCGGGACAGAAGAGACCCAGTACTTC. Its translation is CASSSSGTEETQYF.

The rearrangement joins TRBV6-1 to TRBJ2-7, with TRBD2 matching over 10 bases. Unmatched junction bases numbered 6, after V lost 6 bases and J lost 4 bases. Germline values: CDR1 MNHNS, CDR2 SASEGT. This CDR3 has 14 amino acids. The CDR3 is CASRPSGGVYEQYF. CDR3 bases: TGTGCCAGCAGACCCAGCGGGGGGGTTTACGAGCAGTACTTC.

This chain connects TRBV7-9 to TRBJ2-1; TRBD2 might be the D (5 bases). Trimming shortened V by 4 bases and J by 2 bases, and 15 bases separated the two germline ends. In germline, CDR1 is SEHNR, CDR2 FQNEAQ (reference sequence). CDR3 length: 16 amino acids. This chain's CDR3 is CASSYDGVPPYNEQFF. The CDR3 DNA sequence: TGTGCCAGCAGCTATGACGGGGTTCCCCCCTACAATGAGCAGTTCTTC.

The chain couples TRBV9 to TRBJ2-1; D unresolved. Trimming left V 4 bases short and J 5 bases short, with 16 bases between. The V gene's germline CDR1 is SGDLS and CDR2 YYNGEE. The CDR3 is 15 amino acids. The CDR3 DNA follows: TGTGCCAGCAGCCCACATGGCTACCGGGACAATGAGCAGTTCTTC. Protein sequence: CASSPHGYRDNEQFF.

This chain uses TRBV6-6 with TRBJ1-4; D remains ambiguous. V lost 2 bases, J lost 5 bases, and 15 bases lay in between. Germline V CDR1 and CDR2: MNHNY, SVGAGI (reference sequence). The CDR3 runs to 16 residues. Here the CDR3 reads CASSYPMDGGNEKLFF. CDR3 nucleotide sequence: TGTGCCAGCAGTTACCCGATGGACGGAGGGAATGAAAAACTGTTTTTT.

This clone came up a few times. V usage is TRBV2 and J usage is TRBJ1-3, with D possibly matching TRBD1 (5 bases). From germline, CDR1 is SNHLY and CDR2 FYNNEI. This CDR3 is built from 12 residues. Deletions cut 11 bases from V and 1 base from J, with 9 bases between. CDR3 region: CAGEGSGNTIYF. The CDR3 nucleotides are TGTGCCGGCGAGGGGTCTGGAAACACCATATATTTT.

The rearrangement uses TRBV28 and TRBJ1-1; the D is unclear. V was clipped by 1 base and J by 1 base, with 4 bases between them. CDR1 and CDR2 (germline): MDHEN, SYDVKM. This CDR3 comprises 13 residues. CDR3: CASSLLRNTEAFF. For the CDR3, the DNA is TGTGCCAGCAGTTTATTAAGGAACACTGAAGCTTTCTTT.

The V and J genes are TRBV5-5 and TRBJ2-5; D possibly corresponds to TRBD2 (5 bases). The CDR3 is 14 residues long. Trimming took 0 bases from V and 5 from J, leaving 11 bases between them. From germline, CDR1 is SGHKS and CDR2 YYEKEE (reference sequence). CDR3 sequence reads: CASSLAVSGETQYF. CDR3 nucleotides: TGTGCCAGCAGCTTGGCCGTTTCGGGGGAGACCCAGTACTTC.

V is TRBV12-5 and J is TRBJ2-3, with 10 bases that match TRBD2. CDR1 is LGHNT and CDR2 is FRNRAP in the germline V gene. The CDR3 has 17 amino acids. Trimming at V came to 3 bases and at J to 1 base, leaving 7 bases not matched to a gene. The CDR3 loop is CASGFKAGGHRTDTQYF. The CDR3 DNA is TGTGCTAGTGGTTTCAAAGCGGGGGGGCATCGCACAGATACGCAGTATTTT.

The J gene is TRBJ1-2, the V gene TRBV9; tentatively, D is TRBD1 (6 bases). The CDR3 is made up of 14 amino acids. From germline, CDR1 is SGDLS and CDR2 YYNGEE. Trimming left V 0 bases short and J 3 bases short, with 9 bases between. The CDR3 sequence: CASSVGGRHYGYTF. CDR3 sequence (DNA): TGTGCCAGCAGCGTAGGGGGGCGCCACTATGGCTACACCTTC.

Here the CDR3 reads CASSPDGYRLTSRELFF. The CDR3 DNA follows: TGTGCCAGCTCACCGGACGGATATCGATTGACTAGCCGGGAGCTGTTTTTT. The rearrangement uses TRBV18 and TRBJ2-2, with 7 bases aligning to TRBD2. V shed 3 bases, J shed 9 bases, and the junction held 16 bases outside the gene matches. Germline V gene sequence: CDR1 KGHSH, CDR2 LQKENI. This CDR3 comprises 17 residues. The full variable domain, with the rest looked up from reference TRBV18 and TRBJ2-2, is NAGVMQNPRHLVRRRGQEARLRCSPMKGHSHVYWYRQLPEEGLKFMVYLQKENIIDESGMPKERFSAEFPKEGPSILRIQQVVRGDSAAYFCASSPDGYRLTSRELFFGEGSRLTVL.

The gene calls are TRBV5-8 and TRBJ2-2; either TRBD1 or TRBD2 may supply D (5 bases each). Germline CDR1 SGHTS, CDR2 YDEGEE. This CDR3 spans 16 amino acids. V was trimmed by 6 bases and J by 0 bases, leaving 15 bases between them. Here the CDR3 DNA reads TGTGCCAGCACTAAAACCGGGGCAGCGAACACCGGGGAGCTGTTTTTT. Protein product: CASTKTGAANTGELFF.

The chain employs TRBV6-6 and TRBJ2-5; D ambiguous. Trimming removed 5 bases from V and 3 bases from J, with 4 bases in between. Germline values: CDR1 MNHNY, CDR2 SVGAGI (reference sequence). CDR3 length: 11 amino acids. The CDR3 reads CASSGKETQYF. The CDR3 nucleotides are TGTGCCAGCAGTGGAAAAGAGACCCAGTACTTC.

This chain uses TRBV18 with TRBJ2-5, with a weak D call TRBD1 (5 bases). This CDR3 has 15 residues. CDR1 is KGHSH and CDR2 is LQKENI in the germline V gene. V dropped 2 bases and J dropped 5 bases, with 15 bases sitting between them. The CDR3 protein is CASSPVSGSLETQYF. CDR3 nucleotides: TGTGCCAGCTCACCAGTCTCAGGGTCATTGGAGACCCAGTACTTC.

Note on this clone: At one boundary the junction diverges from the germline segment, which might be a read error. The chain couples TRBV6-5 to TRBJ2-7, with D unclear. The CDR3 consists of 15 residues. Germline assignment: CDR1 MNHEY and CDR2 SVGAGI. The CDR3 nucleotides read TGTGCCAGCAGTGACTCTTTACGGTCCTTCTACGAGCAGTACTTC. Translated, it gives CASSDSLRSFYEQYF.

The CDR3 spells CASSFRAITGATQYF. The CDR3 DNA is TGTGCCAGCAGTTTTAGGGCCATCACTGGAGCTACGCAGTATTTT. V usage is TRBV28 and J usage is TRBJ2-3; D ambiguous. V lost 3 bases, J lost 8 bases, and 18 bases lay in between. The CDR3 sequence is 15 residues long. Germline-derived CDR1 and CDR2 are MDHEN and SYDVKM.